This T cell receptor beta chain derives from a study of control samples from healthy donors and cancer patients. The germline CDR1 and CDR2 sequences are LNHDA and SQIVND (reference sequence). V was pared by 4 bases and J by 4 bases, with 11 bases between. The CDR3 loop spans 14 amino acids. Sequenced by immunoSEQ multiplex PCR; TCRdb stores in-frame clones only, minus some. The table includes roughly 130,000 clones, roughly 94% detected once. The TCR comes from a man aged 60 to 69 with colorectal cancer. The V gene is TRBV19, the J gene TRBJ2-1; D perhaps matches TRBD1 (5 bases). The sequencing input was PBMCs. The CDR3 DNA follows: TGTGCCAGTAGTACACAGGTTCTGTACAATGAGCAGTTCTTC. Amino acid sequence: CASSTQVLYNEQFF.